The 26 T cell receptor beta chains in this list originate from one sample, sequenced in a study of blood T cell repertoires in COVID-19. This table comes from immunoSEQ multiplex PCR, and its TCRdb copy is limited to in-frame clones, with some not included. In the table there are approximately 170,000 clones, over 65% of which are singletons. The material sequenced was PBMCs or T cells enriched from blood (not recorded which). These receptor sequences come from a woman between 45 and 60 years old who had recovered from COVID-19.

The chain has TRBV6-5 and TRBJ2-7; 9 bases line up with TRBD1. V was clipped by 5 bases and J by 5 bases; unmatched bases: 7. This CDR3 spans 14 amino acids. In germline, CDR1 is MNHEY, CDR2 SVGAGI. The CDR3 loop reads CASSPRQGGDEQYV. The CDR3 bases are TGTGCCAGCAGTCCCCGACAGGGGGGGGACGAGCAGTACGTC.

This chain uses TRBV5-5 with TRBJ1-2; the D is unclear. V gave up 1 base and J gave up 2 bases, with 18 bases separating them. The CDR3 is made up of 17 amino acids. Germline assignment: CDR1 SGHKS and CDR2 YYEKEE (reference sequence). The CDR3 nucleotides are TGTGCCAGCAGCTTGAAAGTGGGCAGATCTTTCAACTATGGCTACACCTTC. It yields the protein CASSLKVGRSFNYGYTF.

The V gene is TRBV28, the J gene TRBJ2-7, with 9 bases matching TRBD1. The CDR3 covers 15 residues. Trimming at V came to 6 bases and at J to 3 bases, leaving 9 bases not matched to a gene. Germline values: CDR1 MDHEN, CDR2 SYDVKM. The CDR3 DNA is TGTGCCAGCAGCCCCCGGGACAGGGATGTCTACGAGCAGTACGTC. Its protein is CASSPRDRDVYEQYV.

CDR3 DNA sequence: TGCGCCAGCGCGGAAAATAGCAATCAGCCCCAGCATTTT. This gives the protein CASAENSNQPQHF. The genes are TRBV10-2 and TRBJ1-5; D is unresolved. The germline V and J ends were trimmed by 8 bases and 0 bases, with 8 bases remaining between them. The CDR3 loop spans 13 amino acids. Germline CDR1 and CDR2: WSHSY and SAAADI.

The V call is TRBV11-2, the J call TRBJ1-1; D is unresolved. The V end lost 8 bases, the J end lost 4 bases, and 17 bases lay between the germline ends. The CDR3 has 14 residues. Germline V lookup: CDR1 SGHAT, CDR2 FQNNGV. CDR3 in amino acids: CASGRLEGGTEAFF. The CDR3 nucleotides read TGTGCCAGCGGCCGCCTCGAGGGAGGCACTGAAGCTTTCTTT.

The chain uses TRBV9 and TRBJ1-3, with D perhaps matching TRBD1 (6 bases). Trimming took off 4 bases at V and 0 bases at J, with 11 bases between the two ends. The CDR3 has 15 residues. The germline CDR1 and CDR2 sequences are SGDLS and YYNGEE. The CDR3: CASSQGQRSGNTIYF. DNA of the CDR3: TGTGCCAGCAGCCAAGGACAGCGCTCTGGAAACACCATATATTTT. The whole variable domain, filled in from reference TRBV9 and TRBJ1-3, reads DSGVTQTPKHLITATGQRVTLRCSPRSGDLSVYWYQQSLDQGLQFLIQYYNGEERAKGNILERFSAQQFPDLHSELNLSSLELGDSALYFCASSQGQRSGNTIYFGEGSWLTVV.

The J gene is TRBJ2-7, the V gene TRBV28; weak D call: TRBD1 (5 bases). CDR3 length: 14 residues. Germline-derived CDR1 and CDR2 are MDHEN and SYDVKM. V was cut by 1 base and J by 5 bases, with 12 bases left in between. The CDR3: CASSLLGALHEQYV. The CDR3 bases are TGTGCCAGCAGTTTATTAGGGGCCTTACACGAGCAGTACGTC.

The chain links TRBV7-9 to TRBJ1-4; TRBD1 matches at 9 bases. The CDR3 is made up of 18 amino acids. J was trimmed by 0 bases and V by 4 bases; bases with no gene match: 9. Germline assignment: CDR1 SEHNR and CDR2 FQNEAQ (reference sequence). The CDR3 sequence: CASSSTTGTGTTNEKLFF. CDR3 nucleotides: TGTGCCAGCAGCTCCACGACCGGGACAGGGACAACTAATGAAAAACTGTTTTTT.

In its sample, this clone was seen a few times. This rearrangement joins TRBV7-8 to TRBJ1-2; D might be TRBD1 (5 bases). The CDR3 has 15 amino acids. Germline assignment: CDR1 SGHVS and CDR2 FQNEAQ. V was pared by 4 bases and J by 4 bases, with 16 bases between. The DNA of the CDR3 is TGTGCCAGCAGCTCCCGCACAGAAAGGGGCTATGGCTACACCTTC. Translation gives CASSSRTERGYGYTF.

The V call is TRBV29-1, the J call TRBJ1-2, with 11 nucleotides matching TRBD1. The trim removed 6 bases at V and 4 bases at J, leaving 4 bases unmatched. Germline V lookup: CDR1 SQVTM, CDR2 ANQGSEA. The CDR3 consists of 13 residues. CDR3 DNA sequence: TGCAGCGTCTCCGGGACAGGGGGCTATGGCTACACCTTC. It is translated as CSVSGTGGYGYTF.

The chain uses TRBV2 and TRBJ1-2; D is unresolved. Germline V gene data show CDR1 as SNHLY and CDR2 as FYNNEI. V was clipped by 7 bases and J by 8 bases, with 17 bases between them. The CDR3 loop spans 13 amino acids. DNA for the CDR3: TGTGCCAGCAATTATGCCCCTCGAGGGGGCTACACCTTC. This encodes CASNYAPRGGYTF.

On this clone itself: The germline gene is not matched at one end of the junction; a read error may be the cause. The J gene is TRBJ1-4, the V gene TRBV5-1, with 7 bases fitting TRBD1. Germline loops: CDR1 SGHRS, CDR2 YFSETQ. The CDR3 totals 15 residues. CDR3 sequence (DNA): TGCGCCAGCACCTTGGGCCAGGGGGCTAATGAAAAACTGTTTTTT. This translates into CASTLGQGANEKLFF.

The chain has TRBV19 and TRBJ2-3; D gene unclear. Between the trimmed V and J ends, which lost 8 bases and 4 bases, there was a span of 22 bases. The V gene's germline CDR1 is LNHDA and CDR2 SQIVND (reference sequence). The CDR3 is 16 residues long. The CDR3: CASCPPPCGAADTQYF. Here the CDR3 DNA reads TGTGCCAGTTGTCCGCCCCCTTGCGGCGCAGCAGATACGCAGTATTTT.

The V call is TRBV9, the J call TRBJ2-2; no definite D call. From germline, CDR1 is SGDLS and CDR2 YYNGEE. The V end was cut by 0 bases, the J end by 3 bases, with 9 bases between. This CDR3 spans 15 amino acids. In DNA form, the CDR3 reads TGTGCCAGCAGCGTAGACGCCTCGGACACCGGGGAGCTGTTTTTT. Translated, it gives CASSVDASDTGELFF.

The chain has TRBV6-5 and TRBJ2-5; TRBD1 agrees at 8 bases. The V gene end was trimmed by 6 bases and the J gene end by 2 bases; junction bases not matched to a gene: 8. Germline V gene sequence: CDR1 MNHEY, CDR2 SVGAGI. This CDR3 region has 15 residues. CDR3 sequence (DNA): TGTGCCAGCAGAGACCAGGGGGCTGCTCAAGAGACCCAGTACTTC. Amino acid sequence: CASRDQGAAQETQYF.

The chain links TRBV30 to TRBJ2-3, with TRBD2 as a possible D gene (6 bases). CDR1 and CDR2 from the germline V gene are GTSNPN and SVGIG (reference sequence). The CDR3 has 12 residues. V lost 2 bases, J lost 4 bases, and 7 bases lay in between. CDR3 region: CAWSPSADTQYF. The CDR3 nucleotides read TGTGCCTGGAGTCCTAGCGCAGATACGCAGTATTTT.

The rearrangement uses TRBV19 and TRBJ1-6; 8 bases map to TRBD1. Unmatched junction bases numbered 19, after V lost 6 bases and J lost 9 bases. CDR1 and CDR2 from the germline V gene are LNHDA and SQIVND (reference sequence). CDR3 length equals 18 residues. In DNA, the CDR3 is TGTGCCAGTAGCATCGGTAGGACAGGGAGTATTTCGACTTCACCCCTCCACTTT. It is translated as CASSIGRTGSISTSPLHF.

This clone was observed once. This chain links TRBV28 with TRBJ1-2; D gene unclear. There are 15 residues in the CDR3. Trimming cost V 8 bases and J 0 bases, with 16 bases left between them. Germline CDR1 is MDHEN and CDR2 is SYDVKM. CDR3 in DNA: TGTGCCAGCGATAGCTCGGGTCTAGCTAACTATGGCTACACCTTC. This codes for CASDSSGLANYGYTF.

The chain combines TRBV11-2 with TRBJ1-1, with 8 bases matching TRBD1. Trimming took 3 bases from V and 4 from J; bases not matched to a gene: 7. CDR3 length: 15 amino acids. From germline, CDR1 is SGHAT and CDR2 FQNNGV. CDR3: CASSFGQGGPTEAFF. DNA of the CDR3: TGTGCCAGCAGCTTCGGACAGGGAGGACCCACTGAAGCTTTCTTT.

This clone was seen a few times. This sequence joins TRBV7-2 and TRBJ1-3; TRBD1 matches at 7 bases. CDR1 SGHTA and CDR2 FQGNSA come from the germline V gene. The CDR3 totals 14 residues. The junction had 4 bases not matched to a gene; V was cut back by 5 bases and J by 3 bases. Here the CDR3 reads CASSPGTDGNTIYF. The CDR3 DNA is TGTGCCAGCAGCCCGGGGACAGATGGAAACACCATATATTTT.

The chain combines TRBV3-1 (or the pseudogene TRBV3-2) with TRBJ1-4; D gene unclear. CDR3 length: 15 residues. Germline loops: CDR1 LGHDT, CDR2 YNNKEL (reference sequence). Trimming took 2 bases from V and 5 from J, leaving 12 bases between them. The CDR3 reads CASSQFKGVNEKLFF. CDR3 sequence (DNA): TGTGCCAGCAGCCAATTTAAGGGAGTCAATGAAAAACTGTTTTTT.

V usage is TRBV4-1 and J usage is TRBJ1-1; D not certain. The CDR3 covers 13 residues. Germline values: CDR1 MGHRA, CDR2 YSYEKL. Trimming took off 3 bases at V and 4 bases at J, with 9 bases between the two ends. DNA of the CDR3: TGCGCCAGCAGCCAGATAGAGGGCACTGAAGCTTTCTTT. It encodes CASSQIEGTEAFF.

Only one count was recorded for this clone. Other DNA sequences in the sample encode the same CDR3. The CDR3 bases are TGTGCCAGCAGTTCGGGGGGGGCTGGGGCCAACGTCCTGACTTTC. Encoded protein: CASSSGGAGANVLTF. The V call is TRBV28, the J call TRBJ2-6; TRBD2 matches at 8 bases. The CDR3 contains 15 residues. The V gene end was trimmed by 4 bases and the J gene end by 2 bases; junction bases not matched to a gene: 1. Germline V lookup: CDR1 MDHEN, CDR2 SYDVKM.

This clone was detected only a few times. The chain is built from TRBV11-2 and TRBJ2-5, with 9 bases aligning to TRBD2. CDR1 is SGHAT, CDR2 FQNNGV, per germline. This CDR3 has 14 amino acids. After removal of 5 bases from V and 4 bases from J, the junction contained 5 bases not matched to a gene. CDR3 loop: CASSATTSGETQYF. The DNA of the CDR3 is TGTGCCAGCAGCGCTACGACTAGCGGAGAGACCCAGTACTTC.

This rearrangement joins TRBV19 to TRBJ2-1; D gene ambiguous. Germline V gives CDR1 LNHDA, CDR2 SQIVND (reference sequence). V lost 6 bases and J 0 bases, leaving 9 bases between the germline ends. The CDR3 loop spans 14 amino acids. The CDR3 coding sequence is TGTGCCAGTAGCCCCATGAGCTCCTACAATGAGCAGTTCTTC. It encodes CASSPMSSYNEQFF.

This sequence joins TRBV19 and TRBJ2-3, with a weak D call TRBD2 (6 bases). Germline V gene sequence: CDR1 LNHDA, CDR2 SQIVND (reference sequence). The CDR3 length is 13 residues. The germline V and J ends were trimmed by 8 bases and 1 base, with 10 bases remaining between them. The CDR3 sequence is CASRWGGTDTQYF. Here the CDR3 DNA reads TGTGCCAGTCGCTGGGGGGGCACAGATACGCAGTATTTT.